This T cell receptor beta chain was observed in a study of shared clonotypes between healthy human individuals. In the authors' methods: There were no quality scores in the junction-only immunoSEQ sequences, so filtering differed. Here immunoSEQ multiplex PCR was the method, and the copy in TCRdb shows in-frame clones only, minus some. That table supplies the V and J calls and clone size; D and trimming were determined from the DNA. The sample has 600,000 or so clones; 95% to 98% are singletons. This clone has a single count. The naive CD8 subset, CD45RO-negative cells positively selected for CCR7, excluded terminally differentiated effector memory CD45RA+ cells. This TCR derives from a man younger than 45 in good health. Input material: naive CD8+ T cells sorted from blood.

Here the CDR3 reads CASSEAWERTVPHEQYF. In DNA form, the CDR3 reads TGTGCCAGCAGTGAAGCGTGGGAGAGAACAGTTCCCCACGAGCAGTACTTC. The gene calls are TRBV2 and TRBJ2-7; perhaps TRBD2 as D (5 bases). Germline-derived CDR1 and CDR2 are SNHLY and FYNNEI. Trimming took off 0 bases at V and 5 bases at J, with 20 bases between the two ends. The CDR3 is 17 amino acids.